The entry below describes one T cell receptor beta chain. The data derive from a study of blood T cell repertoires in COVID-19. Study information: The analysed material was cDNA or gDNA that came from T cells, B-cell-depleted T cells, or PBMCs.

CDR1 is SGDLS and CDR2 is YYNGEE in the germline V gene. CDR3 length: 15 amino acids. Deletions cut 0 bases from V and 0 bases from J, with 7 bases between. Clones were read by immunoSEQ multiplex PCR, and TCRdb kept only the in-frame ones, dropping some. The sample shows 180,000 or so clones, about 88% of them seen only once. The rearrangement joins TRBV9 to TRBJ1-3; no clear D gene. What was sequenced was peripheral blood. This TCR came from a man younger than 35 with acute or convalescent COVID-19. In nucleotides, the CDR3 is TGTGCCAGCAGCGTAGACGGGAGCTCTGGAAACACCATATATTTT. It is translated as CASSVDGSSGNTIYF.